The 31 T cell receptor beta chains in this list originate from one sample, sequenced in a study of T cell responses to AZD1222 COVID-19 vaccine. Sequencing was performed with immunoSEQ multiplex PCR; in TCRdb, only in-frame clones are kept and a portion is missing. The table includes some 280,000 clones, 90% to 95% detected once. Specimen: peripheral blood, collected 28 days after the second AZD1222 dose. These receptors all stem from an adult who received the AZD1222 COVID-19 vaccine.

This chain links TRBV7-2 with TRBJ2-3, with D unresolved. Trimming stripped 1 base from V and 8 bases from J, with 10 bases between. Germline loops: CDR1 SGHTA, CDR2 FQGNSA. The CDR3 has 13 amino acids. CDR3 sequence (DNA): TGTGCCAGCAGCTTAGGTTTACGGGCTACGCAGTATTTT. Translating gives CASSLGLRATQYF.

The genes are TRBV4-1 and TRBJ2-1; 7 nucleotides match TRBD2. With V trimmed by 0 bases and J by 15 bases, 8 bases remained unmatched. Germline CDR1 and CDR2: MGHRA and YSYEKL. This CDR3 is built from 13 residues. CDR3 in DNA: TGCGCCAGCAGCCAAGATCTGGGGGAGCGGGGGTTCTTC. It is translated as CASSQDLGERGFF.

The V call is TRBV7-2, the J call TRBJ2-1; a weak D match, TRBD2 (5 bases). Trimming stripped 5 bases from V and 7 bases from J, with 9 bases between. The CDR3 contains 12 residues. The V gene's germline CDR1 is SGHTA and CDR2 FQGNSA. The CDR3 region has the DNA TGTGCCAGCAGCCCGGGAAATAATGAGCAGTTCTTC. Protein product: CASSPGNNEQFF.

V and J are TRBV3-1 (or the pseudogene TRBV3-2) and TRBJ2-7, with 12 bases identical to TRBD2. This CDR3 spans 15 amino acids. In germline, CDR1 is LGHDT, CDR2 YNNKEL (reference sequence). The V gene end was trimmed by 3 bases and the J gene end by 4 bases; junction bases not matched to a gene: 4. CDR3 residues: CASSQMTSGSYEQYF. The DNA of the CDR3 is TGTGCCAGCAGCCAGATGACTAGCGGGAGTTACGAGCAGTACTTC.

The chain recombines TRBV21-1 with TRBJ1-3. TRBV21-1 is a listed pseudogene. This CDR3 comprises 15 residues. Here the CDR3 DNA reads TGTGCCAGCAGGTTAAGGGCGGGCTCTGGAAACACCATATATTTT. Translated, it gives CASRLRAGSGNTIYF.

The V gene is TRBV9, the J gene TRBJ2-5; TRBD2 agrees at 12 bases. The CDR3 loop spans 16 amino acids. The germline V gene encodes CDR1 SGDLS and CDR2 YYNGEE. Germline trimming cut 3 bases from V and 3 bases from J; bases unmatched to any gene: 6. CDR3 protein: CASSEGTSGLEETQYF. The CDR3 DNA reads TGTGCCAGCAGCGAAGGGACTAGCGGGTTGGAAGAGACCCAGTACTTC.

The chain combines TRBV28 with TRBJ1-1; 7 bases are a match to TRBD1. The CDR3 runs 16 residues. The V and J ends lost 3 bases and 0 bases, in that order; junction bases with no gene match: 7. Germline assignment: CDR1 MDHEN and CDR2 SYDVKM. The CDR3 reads CASSFIRGQLNTEAFF. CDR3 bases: TGTGCCAGCAGTTTCATCCGGGGACAGTTGAACACTGAAGCTTTCTTT.

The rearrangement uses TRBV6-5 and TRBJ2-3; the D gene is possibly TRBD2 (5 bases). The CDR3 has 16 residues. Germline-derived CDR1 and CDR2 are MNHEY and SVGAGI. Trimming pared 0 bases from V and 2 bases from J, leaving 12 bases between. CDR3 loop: CASSYSGLRATDTQYF. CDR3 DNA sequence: TGTGCCAGCAGTTACTCAGGGTTGAGGGCCACAGATACGCAGTATTTT.

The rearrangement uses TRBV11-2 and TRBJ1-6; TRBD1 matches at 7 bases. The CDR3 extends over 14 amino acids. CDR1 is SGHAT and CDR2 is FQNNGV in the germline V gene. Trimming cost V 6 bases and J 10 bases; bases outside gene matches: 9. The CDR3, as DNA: TGTGCCAGCAGACGCCCCGGGACAGTGTCACCCCTCCACTTT. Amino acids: CASRRPGTVSPLHF.

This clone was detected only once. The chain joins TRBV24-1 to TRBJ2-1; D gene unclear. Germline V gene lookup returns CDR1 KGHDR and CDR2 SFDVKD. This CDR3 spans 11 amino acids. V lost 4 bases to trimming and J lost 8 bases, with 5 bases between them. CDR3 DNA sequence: TGTGCCACCAGTGACTGGGATGAGCAGTTCTTC. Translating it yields CATSDWDEQFF.

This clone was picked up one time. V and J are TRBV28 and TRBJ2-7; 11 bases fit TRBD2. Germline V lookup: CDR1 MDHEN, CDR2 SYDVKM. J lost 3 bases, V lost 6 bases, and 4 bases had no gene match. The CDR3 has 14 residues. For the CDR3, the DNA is TGTGCCAGCAGACTAGGACTAGCGGGCTACGAGCAGTACTTC. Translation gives CASRLGLAGYEQYF.

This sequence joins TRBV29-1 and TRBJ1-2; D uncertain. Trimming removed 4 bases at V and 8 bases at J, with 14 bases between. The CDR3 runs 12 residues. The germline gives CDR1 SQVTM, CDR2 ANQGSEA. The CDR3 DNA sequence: TGCAGCGTTGTAGGACCTCCCGGAGGCTACACCTTC. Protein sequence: CSVVGPPGGYTF.

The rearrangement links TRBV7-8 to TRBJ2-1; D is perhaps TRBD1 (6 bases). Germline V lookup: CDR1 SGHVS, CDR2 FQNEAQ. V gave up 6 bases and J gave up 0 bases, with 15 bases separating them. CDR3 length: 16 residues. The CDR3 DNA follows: TGTGCCAGCAGTTCGTACCAGGGGAGCTCCTACAATGAGCAGTTCTTC. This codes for CASSSYQGSSYNEQFF.

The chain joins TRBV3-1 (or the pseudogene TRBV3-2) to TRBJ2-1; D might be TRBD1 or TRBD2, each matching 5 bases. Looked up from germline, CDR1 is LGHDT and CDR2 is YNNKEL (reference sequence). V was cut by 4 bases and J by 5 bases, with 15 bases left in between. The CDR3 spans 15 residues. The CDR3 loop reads CASSPFRDQNNEQFF. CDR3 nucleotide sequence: TGTGCCAGCAGCCCATTCCGGGACCAGAACAATGAGCAGTTCTTC.

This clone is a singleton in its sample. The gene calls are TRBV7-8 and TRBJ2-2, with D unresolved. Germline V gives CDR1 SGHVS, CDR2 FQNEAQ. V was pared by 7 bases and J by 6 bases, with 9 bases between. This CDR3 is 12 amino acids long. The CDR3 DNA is TGTGCCAGCATTAAGGGTCCCGGGGAGCTGTTTTTT. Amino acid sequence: CASIKGPGELFF.

The CDR3 loop is CASSIIGGRANTGELFF. The DNA of the CDR3 is TGTGCCAGTAGTATCATCGGCGGGAGGGCGAACACCGGGGAGCTGTTTTTT. This chain joins TRBV19 and TRBJ2-2; 9 nucleotides align to TRBD2. This CDR3 is built from 17 residues. Germline CDR1 reads LNHDA; CDR2 reads SQIVND (reference sequence). V was clipped by 3 bases and J by 0 bases; unmatched bases: 5. The complete variable domain, with remaining parts taken from reference TRBV19 and TRBJ2-2, reads DGGITQSPKYLFRKEGQNVTLSCEQNLNHDAMYWYRQDPGQGLRLIYYSQIVNDFQKGDIAEGYSVSREKKESFPLTVTSAQKNPTAFYLCASSIIGGRANTGELFFGEGSRLTVL.

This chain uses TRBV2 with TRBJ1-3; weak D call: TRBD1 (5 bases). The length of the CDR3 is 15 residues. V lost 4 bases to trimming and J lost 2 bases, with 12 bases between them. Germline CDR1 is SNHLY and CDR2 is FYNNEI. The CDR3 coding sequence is TGTGCCAGCAGTGGTCAGGGCCCGGCTGGAAACACCATATATTTT. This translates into CASSGQGPAGNTIYF. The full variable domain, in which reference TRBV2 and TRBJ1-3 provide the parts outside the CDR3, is EPEVTQTPSHQVTQMGQEVILRCVPISNHLYFYWYRQILGQKVEFLVSFYNNEISEKSEIFDDQFSVERPDGSNFTLKIRSTKLEDSAMYFCASSGQGPAGNTIYFGEGSWLTVV.

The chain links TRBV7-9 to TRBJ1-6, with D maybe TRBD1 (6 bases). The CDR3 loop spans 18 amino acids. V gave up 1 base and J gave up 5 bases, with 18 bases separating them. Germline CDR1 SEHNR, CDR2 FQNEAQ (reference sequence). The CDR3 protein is CASSLVNTGGAHNSPLHF. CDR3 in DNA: TGTGCCAGCAGCTTAGTAAACACCGGGGGGGCTCATAATTCACCCCTCCACTTT.

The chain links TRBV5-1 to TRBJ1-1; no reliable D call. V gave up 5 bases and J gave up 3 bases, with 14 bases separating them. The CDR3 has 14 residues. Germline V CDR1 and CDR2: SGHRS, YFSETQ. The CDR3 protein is CASSLSGVDTEAFF. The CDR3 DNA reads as TGCGCCAGCAGTTTATCGGGCGTCGACACTGAAGCTTTCTTT.

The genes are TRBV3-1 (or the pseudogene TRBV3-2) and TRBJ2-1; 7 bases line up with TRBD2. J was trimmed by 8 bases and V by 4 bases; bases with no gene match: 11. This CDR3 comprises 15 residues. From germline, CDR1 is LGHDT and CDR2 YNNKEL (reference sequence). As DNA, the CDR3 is TGTGCCAGCAGCCGAGCGGGGTTTGCAATCGATGAGCAGTTCTTC. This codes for CASSRAGFAIDEQFF.

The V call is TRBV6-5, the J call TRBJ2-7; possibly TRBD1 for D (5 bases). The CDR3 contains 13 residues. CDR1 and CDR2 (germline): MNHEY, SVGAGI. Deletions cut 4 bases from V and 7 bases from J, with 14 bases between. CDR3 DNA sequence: TGTGCCAGCAGTTTTCTGGGGCTTTCGGAGCAGTACTTC. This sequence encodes CASSFLGLSEQYF.

The chain's CDR3 is CASSRQRDSPLHF. The CDR3 coding sequence is TGTGCCAGCAGCAGGCAGAGGGATTCACCCCTCCACTTT. The chain employs TRBV13 and TRBJ1-6; no firm D call. CDR3 length equals 13 residues. The germline V gene encodes CDR1 PRHDT and CDR2 FYEKMQ (reference sequence). V lost 5 bases to trimming and J lost 8 bases, with 10 bases between them.

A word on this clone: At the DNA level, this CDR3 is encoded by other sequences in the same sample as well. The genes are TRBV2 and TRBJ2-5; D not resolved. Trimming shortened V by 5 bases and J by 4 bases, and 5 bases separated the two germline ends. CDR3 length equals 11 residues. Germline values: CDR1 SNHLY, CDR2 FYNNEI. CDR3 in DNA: TGTGCCAGCAGTCGGGTAGAGACCCAGTACTTC. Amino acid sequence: CASSRVETQYF.

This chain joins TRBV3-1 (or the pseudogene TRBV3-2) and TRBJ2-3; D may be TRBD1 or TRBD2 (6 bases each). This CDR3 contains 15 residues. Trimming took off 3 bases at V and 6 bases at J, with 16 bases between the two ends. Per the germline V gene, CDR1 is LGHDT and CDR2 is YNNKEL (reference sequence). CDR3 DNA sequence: TGTGCCAGCAGCCAGAGGGGGACTTACAGCGATACGCAGTATTTT. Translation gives CASSQRGTYSDTQYF.

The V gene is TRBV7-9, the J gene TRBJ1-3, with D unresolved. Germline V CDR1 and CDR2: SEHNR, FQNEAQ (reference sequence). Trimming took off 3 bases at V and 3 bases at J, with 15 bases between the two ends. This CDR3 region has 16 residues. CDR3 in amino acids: CASSFPPGDYGNTIYF. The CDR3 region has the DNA TGTGCCAGCAGCTTCCCGCCCGGGGATTATGGAAACACCATATATTTT.

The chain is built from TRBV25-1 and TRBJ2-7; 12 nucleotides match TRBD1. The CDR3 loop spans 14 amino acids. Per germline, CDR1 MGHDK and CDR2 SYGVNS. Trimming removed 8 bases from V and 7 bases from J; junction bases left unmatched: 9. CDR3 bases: TGTGCCAGCGCAGCCGGGACAGGGGGCTATGAGCAGTACTTC. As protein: CASAAGTGGYEQYF.

The DNA for the CDR3 is TGTGCCATCAGTGAGAAGGGACAGAGTAGCAATCAGCCCCAGCATTTT. Protein: CAISEKGQSSNQPQHF. V usage is TRBV10-3 and J usage is TRBJ1-5, with 7 bases fitting TRBD1. With V trimmed by 2 bases and J by 0 bases, 4 bases remained unmatched. CDR1 and CDR2 (germline): ENHRY, SYGVKD. The CDR3 extends over 16 amino acids.

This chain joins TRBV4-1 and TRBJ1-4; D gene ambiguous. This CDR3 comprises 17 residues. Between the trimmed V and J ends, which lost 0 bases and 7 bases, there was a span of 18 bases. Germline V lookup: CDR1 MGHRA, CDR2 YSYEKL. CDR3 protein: CASSQDPAGQSGEKLFF. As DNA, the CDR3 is TGCGCCAGCAGCCAAGATCCCGCAGGCCAGTCCGGTGAAAAACTGTTTTTT.

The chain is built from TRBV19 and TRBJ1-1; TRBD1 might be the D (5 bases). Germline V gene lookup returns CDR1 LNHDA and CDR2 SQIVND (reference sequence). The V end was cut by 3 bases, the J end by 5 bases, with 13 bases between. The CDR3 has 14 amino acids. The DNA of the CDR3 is TGTGCCAGTAGTATCCAGGCAGGGAGGACTGAAGCTTTCTTT. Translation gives CASSIQAGRTEAFF.

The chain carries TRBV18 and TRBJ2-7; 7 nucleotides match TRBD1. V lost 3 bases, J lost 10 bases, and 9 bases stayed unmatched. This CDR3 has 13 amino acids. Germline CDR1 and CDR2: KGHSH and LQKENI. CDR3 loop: CASSPPGQPYQYF. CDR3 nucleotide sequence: TGTGCCAGCTCACCCCCGGGACAGCCCTATCAGTACTTC.

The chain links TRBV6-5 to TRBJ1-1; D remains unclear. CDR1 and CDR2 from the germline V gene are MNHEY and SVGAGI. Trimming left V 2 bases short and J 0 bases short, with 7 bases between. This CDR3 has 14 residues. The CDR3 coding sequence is TGTGCCAGCAGTTACACCGACATGAACACTGAAGCTTTCTTT. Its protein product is CASSYTDMNTEAFF.